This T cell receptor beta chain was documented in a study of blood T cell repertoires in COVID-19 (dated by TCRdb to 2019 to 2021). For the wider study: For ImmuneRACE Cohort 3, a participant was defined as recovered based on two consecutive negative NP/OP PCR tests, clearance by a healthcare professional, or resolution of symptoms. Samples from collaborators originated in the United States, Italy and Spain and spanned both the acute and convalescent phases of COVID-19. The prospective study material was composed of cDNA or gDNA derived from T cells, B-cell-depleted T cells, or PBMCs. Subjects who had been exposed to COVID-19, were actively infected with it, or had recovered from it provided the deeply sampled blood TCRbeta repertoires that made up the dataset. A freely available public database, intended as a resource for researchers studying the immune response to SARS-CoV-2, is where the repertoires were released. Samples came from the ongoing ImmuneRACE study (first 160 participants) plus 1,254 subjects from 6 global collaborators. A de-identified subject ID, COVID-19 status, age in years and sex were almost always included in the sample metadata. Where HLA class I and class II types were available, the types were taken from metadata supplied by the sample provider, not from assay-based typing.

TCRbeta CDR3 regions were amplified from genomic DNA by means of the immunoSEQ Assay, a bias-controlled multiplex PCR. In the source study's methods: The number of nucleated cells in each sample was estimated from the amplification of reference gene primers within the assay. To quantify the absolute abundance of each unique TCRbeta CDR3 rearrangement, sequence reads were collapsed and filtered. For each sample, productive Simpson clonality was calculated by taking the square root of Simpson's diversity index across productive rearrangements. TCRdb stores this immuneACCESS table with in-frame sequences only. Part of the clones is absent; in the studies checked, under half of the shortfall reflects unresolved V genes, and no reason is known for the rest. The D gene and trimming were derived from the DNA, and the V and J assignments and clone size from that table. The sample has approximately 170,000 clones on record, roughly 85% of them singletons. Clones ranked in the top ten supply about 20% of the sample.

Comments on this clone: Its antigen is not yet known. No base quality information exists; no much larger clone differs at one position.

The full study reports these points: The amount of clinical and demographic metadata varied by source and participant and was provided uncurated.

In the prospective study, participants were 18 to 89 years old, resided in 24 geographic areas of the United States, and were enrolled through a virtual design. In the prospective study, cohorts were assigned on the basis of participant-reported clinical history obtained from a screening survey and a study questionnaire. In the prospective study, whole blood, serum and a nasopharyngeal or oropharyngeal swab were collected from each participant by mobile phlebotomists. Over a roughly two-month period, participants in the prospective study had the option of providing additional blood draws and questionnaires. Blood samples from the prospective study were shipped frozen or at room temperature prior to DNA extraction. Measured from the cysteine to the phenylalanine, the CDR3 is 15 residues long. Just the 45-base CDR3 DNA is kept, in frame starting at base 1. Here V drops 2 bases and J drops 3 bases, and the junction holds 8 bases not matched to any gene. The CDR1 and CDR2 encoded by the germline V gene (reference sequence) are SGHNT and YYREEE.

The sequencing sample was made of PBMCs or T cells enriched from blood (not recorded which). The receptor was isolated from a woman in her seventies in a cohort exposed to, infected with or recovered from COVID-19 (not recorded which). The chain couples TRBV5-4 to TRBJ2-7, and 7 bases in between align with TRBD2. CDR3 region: CASSFGGRGNYEQYF. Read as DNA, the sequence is TGTGCCAGCAGCTTCGGCGGGAGAGGGAACTACGAGCAGTACTTC.